Below, 18 T cell receptor beta chains from the same sample are listed, as sequenced in a study of Ad26.COV2.S vaccination and SARS-CoV-2 variants. Treatment indicated: some 19 received Ad26.COV2.S at low or high dose, single or two shots; 5 received placebo; per-sample allocation not given. After the first vaccine or placebo injection, samples were drawn on day 63. Libraries were prepared by immunoSEQ multiplex PCR; TCRdb keeps only in-frame clonotypes and omits some of them. The table has 360,000 or so clones, roughly 84% seen once. Here the sequenced sample was peripheral blood, taken in a trial of Ad26.COV2.S vaccine versus placebo. Receptors were obtained from a person aged 18-65 years who received the Ad26.COV2.S COVID-19 vaccine or a placebo.

J is TRBJ2-7 and V is TRBV11-2; 8 bases are shared with TRBD1. After removal of 5 bases from V and 3 bases from J, the junction contained 6 bases not matched to a gene. The CDR3 length is 14 residues. CDR1 is SGHAT, CDR2 FQNNGV, per germline. The CDR3 region has the DNA TGTGCCAGCAGCCGGGGACAGGAGCGCTACGAGCAGTACTTC. Translated: CASSRGQERYEQYF. The full variable domain, its missing parts supplied by reference TRBV11-2 and TRBJ2-7, is EAGVAQSPRYKIIEKRQSVAFWCNPISGHATLYWYQQILGQGPKLLIQFQNNGVVDDSQLPKDRFSAERLKGVDSTLKIQPAKLEDSAVYLCASSRGQERYEQYFGPGTRLTVT.

The chain couples TRBV4-3 to TRBJ2-1, with 9 nucleotides matching TRBD1. The CDR3 covers 16 residues. Germline V CDR1 and CDR2: LGHNA, YSLEER. The V gene end was trimmed by 0 bases and the J gene end by 9 bases; junction bases not matched to a gene: 9. The CDR3 is CASSQDPPGQGSEQFF. The DNA of the CDR3 is TGCGCCAGCAGCCAAGATCCCCCGGGACAGGGAAGTGAGCAGTTCTTC.

The CDR3 region is CASSEKGDTEAFF. As DNA, the CDR3 is TGCGCCAGCAGCGAAAAGGGAGACACTGAAGCTTTCTTT. V is TRBV4-1 and J is TRBJ1-1, with D hard to call. CDR3 length: 13 amino acids. The V gene lost 5 bases and the J gene lost 3 bases, with 10 bases spanning the gap. CDR1 is MGHRA, CDR2 YSYEKL, per germline.

To note about this clone: One junction end disagrees with the germline gene, perhaps due to a read error. The chain links TRBV14 to TRBJ2-3, with D unclear. CDR1 and CDR2 (germline): SGHDN, FVKESK. The CDR3 has 15 amino acids. The CDR3 nucleotides read TGTGCCAGCAGTCAAGACTCCTTTAGCACAGATACGCAGTATTTT. Protein: CASSQDSFSTDTQYF.

This clone was observed a handful of times. The J gene is TRBJ2-1, the V gene TRBV4-1; 10 nucleotides agree with TRBD1. The CDR3 is 13 residues long. Germline CDR1 and CDR2: MGHRA and YSYEKL. V dropped 4 bases and J dropped 9; count of bases not matched to a gene: 3. The DNA for the CDR3 is TGCGCCAGCAGCCGGACAGGGGGAAGTGAGCAGTTCTTC. Amino acid sequence: CASSRTGGSEQFF.

As for this clone: The sample holds other DNA sequences that translate to the same CDR3. The V and J genes are TRBV10-3 and TRBJ1-3; no clear D gene. The CDR3 extends over 15 amino acids. Germline CDR1 is ENHRY and CDR2 is SYGVKD. V was cut by 0 bases and J by 0 bases, with 6 bases left in between. CDR3 sequence reads: CAISESGDSGNTIYF. The CDR3 DNA reads TGTGCCATCAGTGAGTCAGGAGACTCTGGAAACACCATATATTTT.

The chain links TRBV28 to TRBJ1-3, with TRBD1 matching 11 bases. Trimming at V came to 2 bases and at J to 3 bases, leaving 3 bases not matched to a gene. CDR1 and CDR2 from the germline V gene are MDHEN and SYDVKM. The CDR3 has 16 amino acids. The CDR3 is CASSLGTGGYGNTIYF. As DNA, the CDR3 is TGTGCCAGCAGTTTAGGGACAGGGGGATATGGAAACACCATATATTTT.

The CDR3 protein is CASSRLPGTQQFF. The CDR3 region has the DNA TGTGCCAGCAGCCGTTTACCCGGGACTCAGCAGTTCTTC. The chain uses TRBV7-8 and TRBJ2-1; D may be TRBD2 (6 bases). Trimming took off 5 bases at V and 11 bases at J, with 16 bases between the two ends. This CDR3 spans 13 amino acids. The germline CDR1 and CDR2 sequences are SGHVS and FQNEAQ.

This rearrangement joins TRBV5-5 to TRBJ2-3; TRBD1 is a possible D gene (6 bases). The CDR3 runs to 14 residues. Germline V gene sequence: CDR1 SGHKS, CDR2 YYEKEE (reference sequence). With 2 bases removed from V and 5 bases from J, the gap between germline ends came to 12 bases. The CDR3 loop is CASSFRKGEDTQYF. DNA of the CDR3: TGTGCCAGCAGCTTTAGGAAGGGGGAAGATACGCAGTATTTT.

The chain recombines TRBV5-1 with TRBJ1-6; the D gene is possibly TRBD1 (5 bases). The germline V gene has CDR1 SGHRS and CDR2 YFSETQ. The CDR3 has 16 residues. Trimming took off 4 bases at V and 0 bases at J, with 11 bases between the two ends. CDR3 bases: TGCGCCAGCAGCCTGGGGGTAAGCTCCTATAATTCACCCCTCCACTTT. It specifies CASSLGVSSYNSPLHF.

The CDR3 DNA sequence: TGTGCCAGCAGCCCGGGGAGCGGGGGGTTCACAGATACGCAGTATTTT. It is translated as CASSPGSGGFTDTQYF. This chain links TRBV5-4 with TRBJ2-3; TRBD2 agrees at 9 bases. The CDR3 loop spans 16 amino acids. Germline CDR1 SGHNT, CDR2 YYREEE (reference sequence). The V segment lost 4 bases and the J segment 2 bases; nucleotides outside the gene matches: 8.

This clone occurred a few times. The chain uses TRBV5-1 and TRBJ1-6; the match to TRBD1 covers 8 bases. This CDR3 has 16 amino acids. Losses at the gene ends were 4 bases for V and 10 bases for J; bases not matched to a gene: 13. Germline CDR1 and CDR2: SGHRS and YFSETQ. CDR3 sequence: CASSLQFLQGESPLHF. DNA for the CDR3: TGCGCCAGCAGCCTACAGTTTCTACAGGGGGAATCACCCCTCCACTTT. The whole variable domain, remainder taken from reference TRBV5-1 and TRBJ1-6, is KAGVTQTPRYLIKTRGQQVTLSCSPISGHRSVSWYQQTPGQGLQFLFEYFSETQRNKGNFPGRFSGRQFSNSRSEMNVSTLELGDSALYLCASSLQFLQGESPLHFGNGTRLTVT.

The CDR3 DNA sequence: TGTGCCAGCAGCCACCTTACGGTTTATAATTCACCCCTCCACTTT. Translating gives CASSHLTVYNSPLHF. V is TRBV7-2 and J is TRBJ1-6; D is undetermined. Trimming left V 5 bases short and J 4 bases short, with 12 bases between. This CDR3 is 15 amino acids long. Germline V lookup: CDR1 SGHTA, CDR2 FQGNSA.

This clone was seen a few times. The chain combines TRBV11-2 with TRBJ2-1; tentatively, D is TRBD2 (6 bases). The germline V and J ends were trimmed by 6 bases and 2 bases, with 14 bases remaining between them. Per germline, CDR1 SGHAT and CDR2 FQNNGV. There are 15 residues in the CDR3. CDR3 residues: CASSFTGLPYNEQFF. CDR3 nucleotide sequence: TGTGCCAGCAGTTTCACGGGACTCCCCTACAATGAGCAGTTCTTC.

This clone has just one count. The chain links TRBV7-9 to TRBJ2-3, with D possibly TRBD2 on 5 matching bases. The CDR3 runs 12 residues. Germline CDR1 and CDR2: SEHNR and FQNEAQ (reference sequence). V was trimmed by 1 base and J by 8 bases, leaving 7 bases between them. CDR3 sequence: CASSLVEGTQYF. CDR3 bases: TGTGCCAGCAGCTTAGTTGAGGGTACGCAGTATTTT.

The genes are TRBV4-3 and TRBJ2-1; D may be TRBD2 (5 bases). This CDR3 is built from 16 residues. Trimming took off 1 base at V and 0 bases at J, with 10 bases between the two ends. Germline loops: CDR1 LGHNA, CDR2 YSLEER. CDR3 sequence (DNA): TGCGCCAGCAGCCAAGGGCGGAGGAGCTCCTACAATGAGCAGTTCTTC. Amino acid sequence: CASSQGRRSSYNEQFF.

The chain has TRBV18 and TRBJ2-1; the D is unclear. V was clipped by 5 bases and J by 5 bases, with 13 bases between them. Germline CDR1 and CDR2: KGHSH and LQKENI. The CDR3 spans 14 residues. This CDR3 reads CASSSGPSNNEQFF. The DNA for the CDR3 is TGTGCCAGCTCATCGGGTCCATCCAACAATGAGCAGTTCTTC.

The gene calls are TRBV5-4 and TRBJ1-1; D unresolved. This CDR3 contains 13 residues. Germline lookup yields CDR1 SGHNT and CDR2 YYREEE (reference sequence). V was cut by 0 bases and J by 5 bases, with 8 bases left in between. This CDR3 is CASSLDQVTEAFF. As DNA, the CDR3 is TGTGCCAGCAGCTTGGACCAGGTTACTGAAGCTTTCTTT.